A selection of T cell receptor beta chains follows, all from one sample in a study of T cells after yellow fever vaccination. TCRdb redid the calling of the 5' RACE reads with MiXCR, one entry per CDR3 protein. The sample consists of 450,000 to 550,000 distinct CDR3 sequences, over 15% of them appearing once. The input for sequencing was PBMCs, taken 15 days after the yellow fever booster vaccination. The receptors were sampled from a man aged 25-45 years who received the YFV17D yellow fever vaccine. CDR3s include the opening cysteine and the closing phenylalanine or tryptophan. A D gene is named only where the DNA matches it firmly. Rows may omit the clone size; those that give it use once, few, many or a size class.

J gene,clone size,D gene,V gene,CDR3 protein,CDR3 DNA
TRBJ2-7,few,NA,TRBV12-5,CASGEGDEQYF,TGTGCTAGTGGGGAAGGGGACGAGCAGTACTTC
TRBJ1-1,few,NA,TRBV29-1,CSVVSTPVTEAFF,TGCAGCGTTGTCTCGACTCCGGTCACTGAAGCTTTCTTT
TRBJ2-6,few,TRBD1,TRBV20-1,CSARVQGGGANVLTF,TGCAGTGCTAGAGTACAGGGGGGAGGGGCCAACGTCCTGACTTTC
TRBJ2-7,NA,NA,TRBV5-6,CASNPLGDGKYGEQYF,TGTGCCAGCAACCCCCTCGGGGACGGGAAATATGGCGAGCAGTACTTC
TRBJ2-7,NA,NA,TRBV6-5,CASSAHRSEQYF,TGTGCCAGCAGTGCCCATAGGTCCGAGCAGTACTTC
TRBJ2-3,NA,NA,TRBV12-3/TRBV12-4,CASNRGPSTDTQYF,TGTGCCAGCAACCGGGGACCTAGCACAGATACGCAGTATTTT
TRBJ1-1,many,NA,TRBV6-5,CASSYRINTEAFF,TGTGCCAGCAGTTATCGGATAAACACTGAAGCTTTCTTT
TRBJ2-1,few,TRBD2,TRBV6-5,CASSYDGRNSYNEQFF,TGTGCCAGCAGTTACGACGGGAGGAACTCCTACAATGAGCAGTTCTTC
TRBJ2-2,many,NA,TRBV10-3,CAIMRETNTGELFF,TGTGCCATCATGAGGGAGACGAACACCGGGGAGCTGTTTTTT
TRBJ2-7,NA,NA,TRBV7-9,CASSLPGTYEQYF,TGTGCCAGCAGCTTACCAGGAACCTACGAGCAGTACTTC
TRBJ1-1,few,TRBD1,TRBV5-6,CASSKGATEAFF,TGTGCCAGCAGCAAGGGGGCCACTGAAGCTTTCTTT
TRBJ1-6,few,NA,TRBV7-2,CASSLRPTGSYNSPLHF,TGTGCCAGCAGCTTAAGGCCAACGGGGTCCTATAATTCACCCCTCCACTTT
TRBJ2-7,few,TRBD2,TRBV4-3,CASSPGLADLDFYEQYF,TGCGCCAGCAGTCCGGGACTAGCGGATCTTGACTTCTACGAGCAGTACTTC
TRBJ2-1,NA,NA,TRBV7-3,CASSPGTDRDEQFF,TGTGCCAGCAGCCCAGGGACTGACAGAGATGAGCAGTTCTTC
TRBJ2-3,few,TRBD2,TRBV30,CAWTGGRFTDTQYF,TGTGCCTGGACCGGCGGGAGGTTCACAGATACGCAGTATTTT